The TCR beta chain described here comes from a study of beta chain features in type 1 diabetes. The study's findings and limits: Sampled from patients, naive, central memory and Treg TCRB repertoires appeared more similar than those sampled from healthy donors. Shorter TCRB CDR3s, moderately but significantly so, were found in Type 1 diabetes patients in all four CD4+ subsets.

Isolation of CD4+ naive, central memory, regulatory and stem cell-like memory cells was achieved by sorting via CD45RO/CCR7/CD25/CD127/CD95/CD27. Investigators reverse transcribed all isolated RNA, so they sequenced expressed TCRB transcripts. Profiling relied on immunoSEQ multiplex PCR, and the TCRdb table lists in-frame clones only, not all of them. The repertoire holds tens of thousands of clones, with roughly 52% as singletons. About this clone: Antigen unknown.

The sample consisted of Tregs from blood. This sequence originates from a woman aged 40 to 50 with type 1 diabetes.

The DNA of the CDR3 is TGTGCCAGCAGTTTTTCCCACGGGGTACAGGAAGCTTTCTTT. This gives the protein CASSFSHGVQEAFF. The V call is TRBV28, the J call TRBJ1-1, with D hard to call. Germline lookup yields CDR1 MDHEN and CDR2 SYDVKM. CDR3 size: 14 residues. Trimming took 3 bases from V and 8 from J, leaving 16 bases between them. Filled out from reference TRBV28 and TRBJ1-1, the complete variable domain reads DVKVTQSSRYLVKRTGEKVFLECVQDMDHENMFWYRQDPGLGLRLIYFSYDVKMKEKGDIPEGYSVSREKKERFSLILESASTNQTSMYLCASSFSHGVQEAFFGQGTRLTVV.